Presented here are 8 T cell receptor beta chains from one specimen sequenced in a study of cytomegalovirus exposure and HLA in healthy donors (dated by TCRdb to about 2017). The library was made by the immunoSEQ multiplex PCR assay. TCRdb stores this immuneACCESS table with in-frame sequences only. Part of the clones is absent; in the studies checked, under half of the shortfall reflects unresolved V genes, and no reason is known for the rest. This sample is represented by about 97,000 clones; just under 95% of them were singletons. The ten largest make up 0.7% to 0.9% of the sample. Specimen: PBMCs. All receptors come from a woman aged 18-29 years in good health and CMV-seronegative.

This chain joins TRBV4-3 and TRBJ2-7; 8 bases agree with TRBD1. J lost 0 bases, V lost 1 base, and 2 bases had no gene match. The germline V gene encodes CDR1 LGHNA and CDR2 YSLEER. CDR3 length equals 15 residues. In nucleotides, the CDR3 is TGCGCCAGCAGCCAAGGGACAGGGAGCTCCTACGAGCAGTACTTC. Its translation is CASSQGTGSSYEQYF.

V and J are TRBV2 and TRBJ2-7; D not certain. Trimming took off 4 bases at V and 6 bases at J, with 10 bases between the two ends. This CDR3 contains 12 residues. Germline V gene sequence: CDR1 SNHLY, CDR2 FYNNEI. This CDR3 reads CASSALVGEQYF. The CDR3 DNA reads TGTGCCAGCAGTGCCTTGGTCGGCGAGCAGTACTTC.

CDR3 nucleotides: TGTGCCAGCTCACCTGGGACTTTATGGACCGGGGAGCTGTTTTTT. It yields the protein CASSPGTLWTGELFF. V usage is TRBV18 and J usage is TRBJ2-2; tentative D call: TRBD2 (6 bases). Germline V gene lookup returns CDR1 KGHSH and CDR2 LQKENI. Trimming stripped 3 bases from V and 5 bases from J, with 13 bases between. This CDR3 region has 15 residues.

V gene TRBV27 combines with J gene TRBJ2-5; 8 nucleotides match TRBD1. CDR1 MNHEY and CDR2 SMNVEV come from the germline V gene (reference sequence). The CDR3 covers 14 residues. Trimming cost V 5 bases and J 5 bases; bases outside gene matches: 7. CDR3 region: CASSPRTGRETQYF. The CDR3 DNA follows: TGTGCCAGCAGTCCCCGGACAGGGAGGGAGACCCAGTACTTC.

The rearrangement uses TRBV19 and TRBJ1-2; D is perhaps TRBD1 (6 bases). V was cut by 3 bases and J by 8 bases, with 10 bases left in between. The germline V gene encodes CDR1 LNHDA and CDR2 SQIVND (reference sequence). CDR3 length equals 12 residues. In DNA form, the CDR3 reads TGTGCCAGTAGTATGTCCCAGGGGGGCTACACCTTC. Residues: CASSMSQGGYTF.

The chain uses TRBV7-9 and TRBJ1-4; TRBD1 might be the D (5 bases). Trimming shortened V by 6 bases and J by 6 bases, and 14 bases separated the two germline ends. This CDR3 is 14 amino acids long. The germline CDR1 and CDR2 sequences are SEHNR and FQNEAQ (reference sequence). The CDR3 is CASRLSGADEKLFF. CDR3 sequence (DNA): TGTGCCAGCAGACTCAGCGGGGCTGATGAAAAACTGTTTTTT.

This clone was seen only once. The CDR3 here is CASSLSGSNTEAFF. The CDR3 DNA reads TGTGCCAGCTCACTCTCAGGATCGAACACTGAAGCTTTCTTT. The chain carries TRBV18 and TRBJ1-1; D uncertain. The V gene's germline CDR1 is KGHSH and CDR2 LQKENI. CDR3 length equals 14 residues. Trimming pared 4 bases from V and 1 base from J, leaving 10 bases between.

This clone was seen a few times. The V gene is TRBV4-2, the J gene TRBJ2-2, with unresolved D. V was clipped by 0 bases and J by 2 bases, with 7 bases between them. The CDR3 sequence is 15 residues long. Looked up from germline, CDR1 is LGHNA and CDR2 is YNFKEQ. CDR3 in amino acids: CASSQDELNTGELFF. The CDR3 coding sequence is TGTGCCAGCAGCCAAGACGAACTTAACACCGGGGAGCTGTTTTTT.